The rows below give T cell receptor beta chains drawn from one sample of a study of radiotherapy plus CTLA-4 blockade in lung cancer. Profiling relied on immunoSEQ multiplex PCR, and the TCRdb table lists in-frame clones only, not all of them. The sample contains roughly 76,000 clones, 70% to 80% of which appear only once. The sequencing used peripheral blood, collected from a patient treated with radiotherapy plus ipilimumab. These receptors were obtained from a human donor with non-small cell lung cancer whose response to radiotherapy plus ipilimumab could not be evaluated. Both conserved end residues are part of each CDR3. Each record gives: V gene, D gene, J gene, clone size, CDR3 DNA, CDR3 protein. A D gene is named only where the DNA matches it firmly. Rows may omit the clone size; those that give it use once, few, many or a size class.

>TRBV29-1|TRBD2|TRBJ2-3|-
TGCAGCGTTGCGGGTAGCGGGGGATCCACAGATACGCAGTATTTT
CSVAGSGGSTDTQYF
>TRBV10-3|-|TRBJ2-2|-
TGTGCCATCAGTCCAGGGGCGTTCGTCGGGGAGCTGTTTTTT
CAISPGAFVGELFF
>TRBV28|TRBD2|TRBJ2-3|-
TGTGCCAGCAGTTCTAGCGGGGGGTGGGATCCAGATACGCAGTATTTT
CASSSSGGWDPDTQYF
>TRBV5-1|TRBD1|TRBJ1-1|-
TGCGCCAGCAGCGTTGGACAGGGGATGAGAACTGAAGCTTTCTTT
CASSVGQGMRTEAFF
>TRBV6-1|TRBD1|TRBJ1-3|-
TGTGCCAGCAGACAGGGGGTCGATAGAAACACCATATATTTT
CASRQGVDRNTIYF
>TRBV5-1|TRBD2|TRBJ2-1|-
TGCGCCAGCAGCTTGCCAGCGGGATACAATGAGCAGTTCTTC
CASSLPAGYNEQFF
>TRBV5-4|-|TRBJ1-4|-
TGTGCCACCAAGCTTGGAAAGGAGGGTAATGAAAAACTGTTTTTT
CATKLGKEGNEKLFF
>TRBV19|-|TRBJ2-3|-
TGTGCCAGTAGTATCAGTAGGGGAAGCACAGATACGCAGTATTTT
CASSISRGSTDTQYF
>TRBV5-1|TRBD1|TRBJ2-7|-
TGCGCCAGCAGCTTGCCACGGGACAGTACCTACGAGCAGTACTTC
CASSLPRDSTYEQYF
>TRBV5-4|TRBD1|TRBJ1-1|-
TGTGCCAGCAGCTTTTACCGGCAGGGGGCCATTGATGGTGAAGCTTTCTTT
CASSFYRQGAIDGEAFF
>TRBV6-4|TRBD2|TRBJ2-7|-
TGTGCCGGAGATCCGCTAGCGGCCTACGAGCAGTACTTC
CAGDPLAAYEQYF
>TRBV6-1|-|TRBJ1-2|-
TGTGCCAGCAGTGAAGCGAACGGTCGAACTCGCTATGGCTACACCTTC
CASSEANGRTRYGYTF
>TRBV10-3|-|TRBJ2-3|-
TGTGCCATCAGTGGCTGGGGGGGCCCTACAGATACGCAGTATTTT
CAISGWGGPTDTQYF
>TRBV7-3|TRBD1|TRBJ1-1|-
TGTGCCAGCAGCTCCGGGACAGGGTTGGGAATCACTGAAGCTTTCTTT
CASSSGTGLGITEAFF
>TRBV11-3|TRBD1|TRBJ1-5|-
TGTGCCAGCAGCTTAGGGACAGGGCGCAATCAGCCCCAGCATTTT
CASSLGTGRNQPQHF
>TRBV5-6|-|TRBJ1-1|-
TGTGCCAGCAGCTGGGGGGGACAGAACACTGAAGCTTTCTTT
CASSWGGQNTEAFF
>TRBV6-9|TRBD1|TRBJ1-1|-
TGTGCCAGCAGATCCGGGACAGGGGCTTTCTTT
CASRSGTGAFF
>TRBV5-1|-|TRBJ2-3|-
TGCGCCAGCAGCTTGGAGGACATTTCTAGCACAGATACGCAGTATTTT
CASSLEDISSTDTQYF
>TRBV11-3|-|TRBJ2-7|-
TGTGCCAGCAGCTTATGGGTAGAGGACGAGCAGTACTTC
CASSLWVEDEQYF
>TRBV30|TRBD2|TRBJ2-1|-
TGTGCCTGCGACCCAGCGGGGATGCCCAATGAGCAGTTCTTC
CACDPAGMPNEQFF
>TRBV4-1|TRBD2|TRBJ2-1|-
TGCGCCAGCAGCTTTGGACTAGCGGAATACAATGAGCAGTTCTTC
CASSFGLAEYNEQFF
>TRBV7-2|TRBD1|TRBJ1-2|-
TGTGCCAGCAGCTTAGGGGGACAGGTCTATGGCTACACCTTC
CASSLGGQVYGYTF
>TRBV15|TRBD2|TRBJ2-7|-
TGTGCCACCAGCAGTTCCTTCAGGACTAGCGGGTCCTACGAGCAGTACTTC
CATSSSFRTSGSYEQYF
>TRBV5-5|-|TRBJ2-1|-
TGTGCCAGCAGCCGGGAACATGAGCAGTTCTTC
CASSREHEQFF
>TRBV28|-|TRBJ1-5|few
TGTGCCAGCAGTTTACGGGAATACAATCAGCCCCAGCATTTT
CASSLREYNQPQHF
>TRBV5-1|TRBD2|TRBJ2-2|-
TGCGCCAGCAGCTTTTTAGCGGGAGTTTCAGGAGGGGAGCTGTTTTTT
CASSFLAGVSGGELFF
>TRBV4-1|TRBD1|TRBJ1-2|few
TGCGCCAGCAGCCAAGCGACAGGGTGGCTGGGAGGCTACACCTTC
CASSQATGWLGGYTF
>TRBV9|TRBD2|TRBJ2-6|-
TGTGCCAGCAGCGTAGAAAACGGGAGGGCCACTGGGGCCAACGTCCTGACTTTC
CASSVENGRATGANVLTF
>TRBV9|-|TRBJ2-1|few
TGTGCCAGCAGCGACAGGGAATGGAGTAGCTCCTACAATGAGCAGTTCTTC
CASSDREWSSSYNEQFF
>TRBV5-1|TRBD1|TRBJ1-2|-
TGCGCCAGCAGCTTGGGAGGGACAGGGAACTATGGCTACACCTTC
CASSLGGTGNYGYTF
>TRBV6-5|TRBD2|TRBJ2-5|-
TGTGCCAGCAGTCGACTAGCGGGAGGGGAGACCCAGTACTTC
CASSRLAGGETQYF
>TRBV4-1|TRBD1|TRBJ1-4|-
TGCGCCAGCAGCCAGACAGGGGGGGGGAATGAAAAACTGTTTTTT
CASSQTGGGNEKLFF
>TRBV5-8|TRBD1|TRBJ2-7|-
TGTGCCAGCAGCTTAAAGGGACAGCCCTACGAGCAGTACTTC
CASSLKGQPYEQYF
>TRBV30|TRBD1|TRBJ2-7|-
TGTGCCTGGAGTGTACTCCAGGTGGGGACAGGGGAAGGGCGGCAGTACTTC
CAWSVLQVGTGEGRQYF
>TRBV4-1|-|TRBJ1-5|-
TGCGCCAGCAGCCAAGTGTATACAGATCAGCCCCAGCATTTT
CASSQVYTDQPQHF
>TRBV6-5|-|TRBJ1-2|-
TGTGCCAGCACCTTTGACAGAAACTATGGCTACACCTTC
CASTFDRNYGYTF
>TRBV28|-|TRBJ2-7|few
TGTGCCAGCAGTCCTATGTACGAGCAGTACTTC
CASSPMYEQYF
>TRBV5-1|TRBD2|TRBJ2-3|-
TGCGCCAGCAGCTTGGGAAGCGGGGTTGTAGATACGCAGTATTTT
CASSLGSGVVDTQYF
>TRBV30|TRBD1|TRBJ2-1|-
TGTGCCTGGAGAAAGGACAGGGGTTACAATGAGCAGTTCTTC
CAWRKDRGYNEQFF
>TRBV27|-|TRBJ1-2|-
TGTGCCAGCAGTTTTCGGAGGGCGATGAGTGGCTACACCTTC
CASSFRRAMSGYTF